The rows below give T cell receptor beta chains drawn from one sample of a study of cytomegalovirus exposure and HLA in healthy donors. Using immunoSEQ multiplex PCR, the repertoire was profiled, and TCRdb retains in-frame clones only, with some absent. The table lists about 170,000 clones, around four fifths of them singletons. The sequenced material came from PBMCs. These receptors all come from a female donor in good health and CMV-seronegative. Both conserved end residues are part of each CDR3. Each record gives: CDR3 length, J gene, clone size, V gene, D gene, CDR3 DNA, CDR3 protein. The D gene is left open where the match is weak. Clone sizes are given selectively: once, few, many, or a class where the clone is expanded.

cdr3_length: 12; j_call: TRBJ1-2; clone_size: .; v_call: TRBV29-1; d_call: .; cdr3_nt: TGCAGCGTTGAGAAGGGGAACTATGGCTACACCTTC; cdr3_aa: CSVEKGNYGYTF
cdr3_length: 14; j_call: TRBJ1-3; clone_size: .; v_call: TRBV5-1; d_call: .; cdr3_nt: TGCGCCAGCAGCCGGCAGGAATCTGGAAACACCATATATTTT; cdr3_aa: CASSRQESGNTIYF
cdr3_length: 15; j_call: TRBJ2-7; clone_size: .; v_call: TRBV5-4; d_call: TRBD2; cdr3_nt: TGTGCCAGCAGCTTGGTAGCGGGAGGGTCTTACGAGCAGTACTTC; cdr3_aa: CASSLVAGGSYEQYF
cdr3_length: 14; j_call: TRBJ2-7; clone_size: once; v_call: TRBV6-5; d_call: TRBD1; cdr3_nt: TGTGCCAGCAGTTACTCCTGGGACAGGGGCGAGCAGTACTTC; cdr3_aa: CASSYSWDRGEQYF
cdr3_length: 16; j_call: TRBJ1-4; clone_size: .; v_call: TRBV9; d_call: .; cdr3_nt: TGTGCCAGCAGCGGGGGACATCAGGGTGTGGGGGAAAAACTGTTTTTT; cdr3_aa: CASSGGHQGVGEKLFF
cdr3_length: 15; j_call: TRBJ1-3; clone_size: .; v_call: TRBV2; d_call: .; cdr3_nt: TGTGCCAGCAGTTTAGACAGGAACTCTGGAAACACCATATATTTT; cdr3_aa: CASSLDRNSGNTIYF
cdr3_length: 14; j_call: TRBJ2-5; clone_size: few; v_call: TRBV2; d_call: .; cdr3_nt: TGTGCCAGCAGTGGTTCCGTCCGAGAAGAGACCCAGTACTTC; cdr3_aa: CASSGSVREETQYF
cdr3_length: 11; j_call: TRBJ2-5; clone_size: few; v_call: TRBV20-1; d_call: .; cdr3_nt: TGCAGTGCTGCGACAGCAGAGACCCAGTACTTC; cdr3_aa: CSAATAETQYF
cdr3_length: 15; j_call: TRBJ2-5; clone_size: .; v_call: TRBV13; d_call: .; cdr3_nt: TGTGCCAGCAGCCCAGGACCCGGCGGGAAAGAGACCCAGTACTTC; cdr3_aa: CASSPGPGGKETQYF
cdr3_length: 15; j_call: TRBJ2-2; clone_size: .; v_call: TRBV6-1; d_call: .; cdr3_nt: TGTGCCTCAGGGGAGGGTTCCAGGGCGACCGGGGAGCTGTTTTTT; cdr3_aa: CASGEGSRATGELFF
cdr3_length: 14; j_call: TRBJ2-7; clone_size: .; v_call: TRBV29-1; d_call: .; cdr3_nt: TGCAGCGTCGCAGACAGGAGAAGCACCCACGAGCAGTACTTC; cdr3_aa: CSVADRRSTHEQYF
cdr3_length: 15; j_call: TRBJ1-4; clone_size: .; v_call: TRBV10-3; d_call: TRBD1; cdr3_nt: TGTGCCATCAGCCTGACAGGGGGGAAGGATGAAAAACTGTTTTTT; cdr3_aa: CAISLTGGKDEKLFF
cdr3_length: 17; j_call: TRBJ1-1; clone_size: .; v_call: TRBV7-2; d_call: TRBD1; cdr3_nt: TGTGCCAGCAGCTTAGGGGGGACAGGGGGCCTGAACACTGAAGCTTTCTTT; cdr3_aa: CASSLGGTGGLNTEAFF
cdr3_length: 15; j_call: TRBJ2-1; clone_size: .; v_call: TRBV9; d_call: .; cdr3_nt: TGTGCCAGCAGTCTAATGGGAGGTCCAGAGGATGAGCAGTTCTTC; cdr3_aa: CASSLMGGPEDEQFF
cdr3_length: 14; j_call: TRBJ1-6; clone_size: few; v_call: TRBV5-1; d_call: .; cdr3_nt: TGCGCCAGCAGCCCCGGGGGGGGTCATTCACCCCTCCACTTT; cdr3_aa: CASSPGGGHSPLHF
cdr3_length: 16; j_call: TRBJ2-5; clone_size: few; v_call: TRBV15; d_call: TRBD2; cdr3_nt: TGTGCCACCTCCCCGAGTCTAGCGGGAGGGCAAGAGACCCAGTACTTC; cdr3_aa: CATSPSLAGGQETQYF
cdr3_length: 11; j_call: TRBJ2-7; clone_size: .; v_call: TRBV5-6; d_call: .; cdr3_nt: TGTGCCAGCAGCTTCGGTTACGAGCAGTACTTC; cdr3_aa: CASSFGYEQYF
cdr3_length: 14; j_call: TRBJ2-3; clone_size: .; v_call: TRBV5-1; d_call: .; cdr3_nt: TGCGCCAGCAGCTCTCAGCGGAGCACAGATACGCAGTATTTT; cdr3_aa: CASSSQRSTDTQYF
cdr3_length: 14; j_call: TRBJ1-1; clone_size: .; v_call: TRBV13; d_call: .; cdr3_nt: TGTGCCAGCAGCCACGGAAGAGGGAACACTGAAGCTTTCTTT; cdr3_aa: CASSHGRGNTEAFF
cdr3_length: 14; j_call: TRBJ2-7; clone_size: .; v_call: TRBV6-4; d_call: TRBD2; cdr3_nt: TGTGCCAGCAGGCGGGGGGACCTTGGGAACGAGCAGTACTTC; cdr3_aa: CASRRGDLGNEQYF
cdr3_length: 14; j_call: TRBJ2-5; clone_size: .; v_call: TRBV5-6; d_call: .; cdr3_nt: TGTGCCAGCAGCACCGGGTCGGGAGCGGGGACCCAGTACTTC; cdr3_aa: CASSTGSGAGTQYF
cdr3_length: 17; j_call: TRBJ2-2; clone_size: few; v_call: TRBV4-1; d_call: TRBD2; cdr3_nt: TGCGCCAGCAGCCACCTATGGCGGGAGATAGACACCGGGGAGCTGTTTTTT; cdr3_aa: CASSHLWREIDTGELFF
cdr3_length: 15; j_call: TRBJ1-2; clone_size: .; v_call: TRBV6-1; d_call: TRBD1; cdr3_nt: TGTGCCAGCGGGGACAGGGGAACGACTAACTATGGCTACACCTTC; cdr3_aa: CASGDRGTTNYGYTF
cdr3_length: 13; j_call: TRBJ2-2; clone_size: .; v_call: TRBV9; d_call: .; cdr3_nt: TGTGCCAGCAGCCCACAGAACACCGGGGAGCTGTTTTTT; cdr3_aa: CASSPQNTGELFF
cdr3_length: 15; j_call: TRBJ2-1; clone_size: once; v_call: TRBV5-1; d_call: TRBD2; cdr3_nt: TGCGCCAGCAGCCAACACGGGGGGACCTACAATGAGCAGTTCTTC; cdr3_aa: CASSQHGGTYNEQFF
cdr3_length: 15; j_call: TRBJ2-7; clone_size: .; v_call: TRBV7-6; d_call: .; cdr3_nt: TGTGCCAGCAGCCCCGGACATCTAACCTCCTACGAGCAGTACTTC; cdr3_aa: CASSPGHLTSYEQYF
cdr3_length: 14; j_call: TRBJ2-7; clone_size: few; v_call: TRBV19; d_call: TRBD1; cdr3_nt: TGTGCCAGTAGTATAGGGGACAGGGGTTACGAGCAGTACTTC; cdr3_aa: CASSIGDRGYEQYF
cdr3_length: 16; j_call: TRBJ2-4; clone_size: once; v_call: TRBV5-1; d_call: .; cdr3_nt: TGCGCCAGCAGCTTGTTGACAGAGCCTTCCAAAAACATTCAGTACTTC; cdr3_aa: CASSLLTEPSKNIQYF
cdr3_length: 14; j_call: TRBJ1-2; clone_size: once; v_call: TRBV6-5; d_call: .; cdr3_nt: TGTGCCAGCAGTAGACTCCCAGGGGCGGGTGGCTACACCTTC; cdr3_aa: CASSRLPGAGGYTF
cdr3_length: 16; j_call: TRBJ2-5; clone_size: once; v_call: TRBV19; d_call: TRBD1; cdr3_nt: TGTGCCAGTAGTTCCCCACGACAGGGGGGAAAAGAGACCCAGTACTTC; cdr3_aa: CASSSPRQGGKETQYF
cdr3_length: 15; j_call: TRBJ1-1; clone_size: .; v_call: TRBV21-1; d_call: .; cdr3_nt: TGTGCCAGCAGCGTGGGACAGCTCATGAACACTGAAGCTTTCTTT; cdr3_aa: CASSVGQLMNTEAFF
cdr3_length: 15; j_call: TRBJ2-2; clone_size: few; v_call: TRBV5-1; d_call: TRBD1; cdr3_nt: TGCGCCAGCAGCTTGGGACAGGGCTTGACCGGGGAGCTGTTTTTT; cdr3_aa: CASSLGQGLTGELFF
cdr3_length: 16; j_call: TRBJ1-4; clone_size: .; v_call: TRBV6-1; d_call: TRBD1; cdr3_nt: TGTGCCAGCACTGAAGCGTACGGACAGGGGAGTGAAAAACTGTTTTTT; cdr3_aa: CASTEAYGQGSEKLFF